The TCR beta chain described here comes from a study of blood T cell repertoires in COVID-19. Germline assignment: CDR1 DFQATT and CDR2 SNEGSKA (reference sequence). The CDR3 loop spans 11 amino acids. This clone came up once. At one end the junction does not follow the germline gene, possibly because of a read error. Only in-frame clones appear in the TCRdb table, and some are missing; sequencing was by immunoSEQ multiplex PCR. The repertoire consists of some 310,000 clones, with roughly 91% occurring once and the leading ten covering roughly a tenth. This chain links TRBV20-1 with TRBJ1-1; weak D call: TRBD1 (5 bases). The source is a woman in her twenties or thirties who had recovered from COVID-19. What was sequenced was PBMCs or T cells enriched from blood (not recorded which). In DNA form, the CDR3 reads TGCAGTGCCGGGACTGCGATTGAAGCTTTCTTC. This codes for CSAGTAIEAFF.